This TCR beta chain originates from a study of blood T cells in healthy people across ages. The CDR3 has 15 residues. Germline CDR1 SGHDT, CDR2 YYEEEE. Between the trimmed V and J ends, which lost 2 bases and 4 bases, there was a span of 15 bases. A J-beta primer mix and a sample-barcoded 5' primer were used in a second PCR of roughly 6 to 11 cycles. No fewer than 2.5 million CDR3-containing paired-end reads came from each sample. TCRdb re-called the 5' RACE reads through MiXCR, storing one row per CDR3 protein. The data hold about 780,000 distinct CDR3 sequences, with more than 35% observed a single time. This clonotype turned up a few times. As yet, its antigen is unknown. PBMCs, at least 6.5 million per sample, were isolated. Study observations and caveats: Conclusively comparing naive with antigen-experienced cells was impossible with unsorted PBMCs. Whereas aged donors had fewer naive CD4+ cells, long-lived donors had more of them and higher diversity.

Sequencing was done on a sample of blood. The rearrangement links TRBV5-6 to TRBJ2-5, with D possibly being TRBD1 (5 bases). This TCR was recovered from a man older than 75 in good health. CDR3 sequence: CASSFQSIRGETQYF. CDR3 DNA: TGTGCCAGCAGCTTCCAAAGTATAAGGGGAGAGACCCAGTACTTC.